This T cell receptor (beta chain) was recovered during a study of spatial heterogeneity in lung cancer. In its sample, this clonotype ranks as large. Its target is not known. This beta chain is a stray read from a library made for alpha chains; its abundance is not meaningful. V gave up 6 bases and J gave up 2 bases, with 11 bases separating them. Looked up from germline, CDR1 is DFQATT and CDR2 is SNEGSKA (reference sequence). The CDR3 loop spans 13 amino acids. This sample's time point: sample taken at primary tumor resection. Samples were donated by 72 untreated early-stage non-small cell lung cancer patients. Each CDR3 protein is one row after TCRdb ran MiXCR on the 5' RACE reads. The data hold about 170 distinct CDR3 sequences, with about 12% observed a single time. Study results and caveats: When ubiquitous and regional expanded TCRs were counted, their numbers tracked ubiquitous and regional nonsynonymous mutations, respectively. Mutation counts in tumors were tracked by counts of expanded intratumoral alpha and beta TCRs.

The chain couples TRBV20-1 to TRBJ2-1; D call uncertain. This specimen was lung tumor tissue, taken at surgery. The receptor was derived from a male donor with early-stage non-small cell lung cancer. The CDR3: CSAEIVAYNEQFF. The CDR3 DNA reads TGCAGTGCCGAAATTGTAGCCTACAATGAGCAGTTCTTC.